This T cell receptor (beta chain) was found in a study of cytomegalovirus exposure and HLA in healthy donors. Study-wide results and limits: Data from an earlier analysis indicated that most TCR beta V segments were productive either about 87% or about 30% of the time. With further analysis later on, most CMV-associated TCR beta chains appeared HLA-restricted.

On this clone: Its antigen is unidentified.

J gave up 4 bases and V 4 bases, and 11 bases lay outside the gene matches. CDR1 is MGHDK and CDR2 is SYGVNS in the germline V gene. This CDR3 is 17 amino acids long. The PCR used 60 Vbeta and 13 Jbeta primers. TCRdb's table, derived via immunoSEQ multiplex PCR, lists solely in-frame clones and lacks some. The table records around 130,000 clones, about three quarters of them present only once. The sequenced material came from PBMCs. This sequence joins TRBV25-1 and TRBJ2-1, with 9 positions matching TRBD2. The receptor comes from a man aged 35 to 55 in good health and CMV-seropositive. The CDR3 DNA reads as TGTGCCAGCAGTGGTCGTGGTAGCGGGAGAACGTACAATGAGCAGTTCTTC. Translation: CASSGRGSGRTYNEQFF. Full variable domain (outside the CDR3, taken from reference TRBV25-1 and TRBJ2-1): EADIYQTPRYLVIGTGKKITLECSQTMGHDKMYWYQQDPGMELHLIHYSYGVNSTEKGDLSSESTVSRIRTEHFPLTLESARPSHTSQYLCASSGRGSGRTYNEQFFGPGTRLTVL.